This T cell receptor beta chain is drawn from a study of beta chain features in type 1 diabetes. Remarks on this clone: Its target is not known. The sample carries other DNA sequences with the same CDR3.

Study-wide findings and caveats: Short templates might get an advantage during PCR, and this would be equal in patients and controls. Among patients with Type 1 diabetes, TCRB CDR3s were moderately but significantly shorter in every one of the four CD4+ subsets.

Trimming shortened V by 2 bases and J by 4 bases, and 5 bases separated the two germline ends. CDR3 size: 13 residues. Germline V gene sequence: CDR1 MDHEN, CDR2 SYDVKM. Expressed TCRB transcripts were sequenced, since all the RNA that had been isolated was reverse transcribed. Assay used: immunoSEQ multiplex PCR; TCRdb lists only in-frame clones, some missing. The sample yields 850,000 to 900,000 clones, around a sixth seen once. The clonotype comes from a woman between 18 and 29 years old in good health. Sequencing was carried out using naive CD4+ T cells from blood. The chain carries TRBV28 and TRBJ2-2; D remains unclear. Here the CDR3 DNA reads TGTGCCAGCAGTTTAAGGGTCACCGGGGAGCTGTTTTTT. Its translation: CASSLRVTGELFF.